The rows below give T cell receptor beta chains drawn from one sample of a study of T cells after posttransplantation cyclophosphamide. The method was immunoSEQ multiplex PCR; TCRdb's version includes in-frame clones alone and lacks a portion of them. The repertoire has 15,000 to 17,000 clones, almost 85% of them found once; the top ten carry 5%. This material consisted of PBMCs, taken 371 days after allogeneic stem cell transplant with calcineurin inhibitor and methotrexate. The receptors were sampled from a male patient between 18 and 35 years old who received an allogeneic stem cell transplant from a related donor, was CMV-positive, and had no GVHD. Some T cells may be the graft donor's. Each CDR3 is given with its conserved first and last residue. Each record gives: V gene, J gene, CDR3 protein.

V: TRBV19
J: TRBJ1-5
CDR3: CASTPGDRGRNQPQHF

V: TRBV19
J: TRBJ1-2
CDR3: CASSTLGRGDGYTF

V: TRBV19
J: TRBJ1-5
CDR3: CASRNRDRGRNNQPQHF

V: TRBV7-2
J: TRBJ2-7
CDR3: CASSRTDRLYEQYF

V: TRBV6-5
J: TRBJ1-5
CDR3: CASSSERYSNQPQHF

V: TRBV28
J: TRBJ2-2
CDR3: CASTPARGIPGELFF

V: TRBV4-2
J: TRBJ1-5
CDR3: CASSQDQQGHQPQHF

V: TRBV9
J: TRBJ2-2
CDR3: CASSVERSPSYTGELFF

V: TRBV25-1
J: TRBJ2-1
CDR3: CASTRQGGSEQFF

V: TRBV2
J: TRBJ2-7
CDR3: CASWRAGRSEQYF

V: TRBV7-8
J: TRBJ2-5
CDR3: CASSGLGAGQETQYF

V: TRBV25-1
J: TRBJ2-1
CDR3: CASSEFPSSGRSYSEQFF

V: TRBV30
J: TRBJ2-2
CDR3: CAWTLPGTSRTGELFF

V: TRBV15
J: TRBJ2-6
CDR3: CATSSGQGAPGANVLTF

V: TRBV19
J: TRBJ2-3
CDR3: CASSIDLERALGTDTQYF